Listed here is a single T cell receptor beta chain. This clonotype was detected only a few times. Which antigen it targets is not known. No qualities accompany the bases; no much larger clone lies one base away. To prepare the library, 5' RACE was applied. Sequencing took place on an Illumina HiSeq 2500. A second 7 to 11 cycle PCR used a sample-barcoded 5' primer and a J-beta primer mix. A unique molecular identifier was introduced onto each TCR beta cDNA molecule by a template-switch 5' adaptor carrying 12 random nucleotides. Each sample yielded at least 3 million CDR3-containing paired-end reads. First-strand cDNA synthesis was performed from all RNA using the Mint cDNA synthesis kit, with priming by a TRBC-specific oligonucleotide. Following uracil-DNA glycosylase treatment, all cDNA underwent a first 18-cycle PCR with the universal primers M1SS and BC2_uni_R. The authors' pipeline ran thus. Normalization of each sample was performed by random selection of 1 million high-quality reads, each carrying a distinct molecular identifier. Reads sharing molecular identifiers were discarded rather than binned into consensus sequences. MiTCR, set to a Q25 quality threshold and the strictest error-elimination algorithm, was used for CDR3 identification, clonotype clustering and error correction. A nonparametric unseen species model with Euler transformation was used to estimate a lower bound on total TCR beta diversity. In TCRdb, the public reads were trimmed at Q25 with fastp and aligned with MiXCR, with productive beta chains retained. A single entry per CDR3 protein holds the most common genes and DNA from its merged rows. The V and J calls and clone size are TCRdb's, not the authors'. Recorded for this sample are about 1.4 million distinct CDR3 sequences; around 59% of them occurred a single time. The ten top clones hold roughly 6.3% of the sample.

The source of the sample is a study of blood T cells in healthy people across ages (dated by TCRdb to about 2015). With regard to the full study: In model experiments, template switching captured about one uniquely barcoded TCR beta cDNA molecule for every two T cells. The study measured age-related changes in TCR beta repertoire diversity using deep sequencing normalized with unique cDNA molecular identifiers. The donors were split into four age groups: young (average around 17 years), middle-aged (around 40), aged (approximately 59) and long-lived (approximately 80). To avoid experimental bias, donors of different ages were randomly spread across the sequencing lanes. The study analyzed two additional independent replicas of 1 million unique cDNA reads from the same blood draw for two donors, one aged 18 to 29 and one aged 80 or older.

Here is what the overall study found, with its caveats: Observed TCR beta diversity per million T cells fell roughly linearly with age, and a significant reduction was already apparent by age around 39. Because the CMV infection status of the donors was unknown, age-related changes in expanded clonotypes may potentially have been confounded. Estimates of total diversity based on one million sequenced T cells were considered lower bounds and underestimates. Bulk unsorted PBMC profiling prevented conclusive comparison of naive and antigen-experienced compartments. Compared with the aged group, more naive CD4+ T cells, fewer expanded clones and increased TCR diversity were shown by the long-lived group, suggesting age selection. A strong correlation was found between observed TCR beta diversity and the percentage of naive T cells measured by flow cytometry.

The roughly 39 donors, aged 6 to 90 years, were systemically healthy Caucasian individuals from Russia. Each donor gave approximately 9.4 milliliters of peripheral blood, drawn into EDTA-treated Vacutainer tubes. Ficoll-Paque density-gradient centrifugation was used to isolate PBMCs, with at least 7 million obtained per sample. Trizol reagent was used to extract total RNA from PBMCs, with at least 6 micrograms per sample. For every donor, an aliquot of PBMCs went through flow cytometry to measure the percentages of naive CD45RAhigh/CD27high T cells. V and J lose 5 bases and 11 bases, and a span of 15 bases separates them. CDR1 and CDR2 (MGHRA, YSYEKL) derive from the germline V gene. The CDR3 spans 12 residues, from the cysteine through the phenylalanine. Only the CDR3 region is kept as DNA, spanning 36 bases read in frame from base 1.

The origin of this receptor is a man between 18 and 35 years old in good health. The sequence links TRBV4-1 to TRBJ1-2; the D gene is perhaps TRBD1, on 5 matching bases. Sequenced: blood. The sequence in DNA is TGCGCCAGCAGCGGTCTCCAAGGGGATTACACCTTC. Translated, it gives CASSGLQGDYTF.